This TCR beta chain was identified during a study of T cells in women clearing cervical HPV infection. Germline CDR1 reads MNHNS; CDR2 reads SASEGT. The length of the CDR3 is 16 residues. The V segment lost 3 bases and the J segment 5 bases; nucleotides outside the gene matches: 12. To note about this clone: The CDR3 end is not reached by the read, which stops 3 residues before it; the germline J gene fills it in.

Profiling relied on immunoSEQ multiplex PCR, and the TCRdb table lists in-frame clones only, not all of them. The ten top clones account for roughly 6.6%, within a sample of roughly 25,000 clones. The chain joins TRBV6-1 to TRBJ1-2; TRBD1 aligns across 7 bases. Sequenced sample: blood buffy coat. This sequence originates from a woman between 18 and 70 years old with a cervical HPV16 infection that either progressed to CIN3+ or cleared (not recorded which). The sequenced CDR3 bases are TGTGCCAGCAGTGAGGCCCTGGGCAGGGGGGTTTATGGC. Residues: CASSEALGRGVYG. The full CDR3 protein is CASSEALGRGVYGYTF.